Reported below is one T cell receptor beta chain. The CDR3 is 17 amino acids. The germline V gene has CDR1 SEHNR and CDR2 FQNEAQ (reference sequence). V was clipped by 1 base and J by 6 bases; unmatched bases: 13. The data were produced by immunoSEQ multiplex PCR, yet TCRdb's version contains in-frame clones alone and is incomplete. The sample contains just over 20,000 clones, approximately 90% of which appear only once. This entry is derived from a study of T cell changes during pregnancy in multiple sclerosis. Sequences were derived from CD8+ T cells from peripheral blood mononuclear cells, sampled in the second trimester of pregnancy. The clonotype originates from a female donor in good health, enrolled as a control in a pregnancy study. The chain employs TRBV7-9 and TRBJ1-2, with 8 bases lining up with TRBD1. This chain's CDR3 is CASSLGAAGGEGNGYTF. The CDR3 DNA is TGTGCCAGCAGCTTAGGGGCGGCAGGGGGCGAAGGGAATGGCTACACCTTC.